Here is one TCR beta chain with its context. CDR1 is MDHEN and CDR2 is SYDVKM in the germline V gene. V gave up 3 bases and J gave up 7 bases, with 6 bases separating them. The length of the CDR3 is 11 residues. The PCR contained 60 Vbeta and 13 Jbeta primers. Profiling relied on immunoSEQ multiplex PCR, and the TCRdb table lists in-frame clones only, not all of them. Seen here are about 160,000 clones, 80% observed once, and the top ten hold around 4.5%. The source of the sample is a study of cytomegalovirus exposure and HLA in healthy donors. The TCR was taken from a man aged 30 to 45 in good health and CMV-seronegative. Input material: PBMCs. The chain links TRBV28 to TRBJ1-1, with unresolved D. In DNA, the CDR3 is TGTGCCAGCAGTTTGCCACATGAAGCTTTCTTT. Protein: CASSLPHEAFF.